Below are 4 T cell receptor beta chains sequenced from a single sample in a study of blood T cell repertoires in COVID-19. Libraries were prepared by immunoSEQ multiplex PCR; TCRdb keeps only in-frame clonotypes and omits some of them. The repertoire consists of about 80,000 clones, with 91% occurring once and the leading ten covering roughly 2%. Sequenced: peripheral blood. The receptors were sampled from a woman between 45 and 60 years old in a cohort sampled during active COVID-19.

This rearrangement joins TRBV7-3 to TRBJ1-1, with D possibly matching TRBD1 (6 bases). Germline V gene sequence: CDR1 SGHTA, CDR2 FQGTGA. This CDR3 has 13 amino acids. Trimming removed 5 bases at V and 1 base at J, with 8 bases between. Here the CDR3 reads CASSEQGNTEAFF. CDR3 in DNA: TGTGCCAGCAGCGAACAGGGGAACACTGAAGCTTTCTTT.

CDR3: CAISEGLADTDTQYF. CDR3 nucleotides: TGTGCCATCAGTGAGGGACTAGCGGACACAGATACGCAGTATTTT. The chain joins TRBV10-3 to TRBJ2-3, with 10 bases identical to TRBD2. CDR3 length equals 15 residues. The V and J ends lost 2 bases and 2 bases, in that order; junction bases with no gene match: 1. The germline V gene has CDR1 ENHRY and CDR2 SYGVKD.

The V call is TRBV28, the J call TRBJ2-2; 9 nucleotides match TRBD2. The CDR3 is 17 residues long. J lost 5 bases, V lost 4 bases, and 11 bases had no gene match. Per germline, CDR1 MDHEN and CDR2 SYDVKM. The CDR3 is CASSSTGGGAGTGELFF. CDR3 DNA sequence: TGTGCCAGCAGTTCCACCGGCGGGGGGGCCGGGACCGGGGAGCTGTTTTTT.

The chain joins TRBV5-1 to TRBJ2-1, with a weak D call TRBD2 (5 bases). Germline V lookup: CDR1 SGHRS, CDR2 YFSETQ. This CDR3 is built from 14 residues. The ends were cut back, 5 bases at V and 0 bases at J, with 9 bases in the middle. The CDR3 nucleotides are TGCGCCAGCAGGGTCGGGGACTCCTACAATGAGCAGTTCTTC. It is translated as CASRVGDSYNEQFF.